Below, 9 T cell receptor beta chains from the same sample are listed, as sequenced in a study of T cell repertoires in cytomegalovirus infection. Their antigen targets remain unknown. MiXCR, run by TCRdb on the reads, gives a single entry per CDR3 protein. The table shows some 800,000 distinct CDR3 sequences, with 25% to 30% occurring only once. This sample comprised cultured CD8+ T cells from PBMCs, obtained from culture after CMV antigen stimulation. These receptors were collected from a human donor in good health (CMV status not recorded). Some clones in this sample may be carry-over from other donors' samples.

This clonotype was counted only a few times. This sequence joins TRBV6-5 and TRBJ1-2, with D hard to call. Germline V CDR1 and CDR2: MNHEY, SVGAGI. Trimming removed 5 bases at V and 0 bases at J, with 13 bases between. This CDR3 is built from 15 residues. The CDR3: CASSTRRRSNYGYTF. DNA for the CDR3: TGTGCCAGCAGTACCCGGCGCAGGTCTAACTATGGCTACACCTTC.

The rearrangement joins TRBV9 to TRBJ1-5; D is possibly TRBD1 (5 bases). Germline lookup yields CDR1 SGDLS and CDR2 YYNGEE. V lost 4 bases and J 1 base, leaving 12 bases between the germline ends. The CDR3 spans 15 residues. The CDR3 spells CASSSQGRSNQPQHF. The CDR3 nucleotides read TGTGCCAGCAGCAGCCAGGGTCGGAGCAATCAGCCCCAGCATTTT.

In this sample, this clonotype turned up many times. This chain links TRBV7-2 with TRBJ2-3, with TRBD2 as a possible D gene (5 bases). This CDR3 has 15 amino acids. Germline assignment: CDR1 SGHTA and CDR2 FQGNSA. Between the trimmed V and J ends, which lost 5 bases and 2 bases, there was a span of 14 bases. Written as DNA, the CDR3 is TGTGCCAGCAGCCGGACGGACTTTTCCACAGATACGCAGTATTTT. It codes for CASSRTDFSTDTQYF. Supplemented by reference TRBV7-2 and TRBJ2-3, the full variable domain reads GAGVSQSPSNKVTEKGKDVELRCDPISGHTALYWYRQSLGQGLEFLIYFQGNSAPDKSGLPSDRFSAERTGGSVSTLTIQRTQQEDSAVYLCASSRTDFSTDTQYFGPGTRLTVL.

This clonotype was seen a few times. The chain joins TRBV5-1 to TRBJ2-2; TRBD1 might be the D (6 bases). The CDR3 totals 16 residues. Looked up from germline, CDR1 is SGHRS and CDR2 is YFSETQ. Trimming cost V 4 bases and J 3 bases, with 16 bases left between them. CDR3 protein: CASSPPGTWDTGELFF. The CDR3 DNA is TGCGCCAGCAGCCCTCCCGGGACATGGGACACCGGGGAGCTGTTTTTT.

The V and J genes are TRBV5-1 and TRBJ1-5; D uncertain. With 0 bases removed from V and 1 base from J, the gap between germline ends came to 11 bases. CDR1 is SGHRS, CDR2 YFSETQ, per germline. The CDR3 has 16 amino acids. CDR3 nucleotides: TGCGCCAGCAGCTTGGCTGGGTACGGGAGCAATCAGCCCCAGCATTTT. Protein product: CASSLAGYGSNQPQHF.

The V call is TRBV14, the J call TRBJ2-7; 8 bases match TRBD1. Germline V lookup: CDR1 SGHDN, CDR2 FVKESK. V shed 2 bases, J shed 3 bases, and the junction held 3 bases outside the gene matches. The CDR3 has 14 residues. As DNA, the CDR3 is TGTGCCAGCAGCCAACGGGACAGGATCTACGAGCAGTACTTC. This codes for CASSQRDRIYEQYF.

This rearrangement joins TRBV4-1 to TRBJ2-3; TRBD2 might be the D (6 bases). The CDR3 length is 15 residues. CDR1 MGHRA and CDR2 YSYEKL come from the germline V gene. With 0 bases removed from V and 4 bases from J, the gap between germline ends came to 11 bases. The CDR3 bases are TGCGCCAGCAGCCAAGATCAGGGAGGCGCAGATACGCAGTATTTT. It yields the protein CASSQDQGGADTQYF.

In its sample, this clonotype was seen many times. This chain connects TRBV12-3 or TRBV12-4 to TRBJ2-5, with D tentatively TRBD2 (5 bases). Trimming removed 6 bases from V and 4 bases from J, with 15 bases in between. The CDR3 has 14 residues. The CDR3 spells CASRYLRAGETQYF. CDR3 DNA: TGTGCCAGCAGATACCTGCGGGCTGGAGAGACCCAGTACTTC.

This clonotype was seen repeatedly, ten times or more. The chain uses TRBV7-9 and TRBJ1-1; TRBD1 agrees at 8 bases. CDR1 is SEHNR, CDR2 FQNEAQ, per germline (reference sequence). The length of the CDR3 is 14 residues. The ends lost 6 bases at V and 4 bases at J; junction bases unmatched: 7. CDR3: CASSWTGSGTEAFF. CDR3 nucleotides: TGTGCCAGCAGTTGGACAGGGTCGGGCACTGAAGCTTTCTTT.